This T cell receptor (beta chain) was obtained from a study of blood T cell repertoires in COVID-19. In the study's own analysis: Amplification of reference gene primers was used by the study to estimate nucleated cell counts. Assay used: immunoSEQ multiplex PCR; TCRdb lists only in-frame clones, some missing. For V, J and clone size, that table is used; D and trimming come from the DNA. The sample lists about 210,000 clones; over 60% were seen once. From germline, CDR1 is DFQATT and CDR2 SNEGSKA (reference sequence). The germline V and J ends were trimmed by 3 bases and 6 bases, with 14 bases remaining between them. The CDR3 length is 14 residues.

The source of this sequence is a woman in her seventies with acute or convalescent COVID-19. Input material: peripheral blood. The chain links TRBV20-1 to TRBJ2-2; D is perhaps TRBD2 (5 bases). This CDR3 reads CSASPAVTSGELFF. CDR3 DNA sequence: TGCAGTGCTAGTCCAGCGGTTACTTCCGGGGAGCTGTTTTTT.